Listed below are T cell receptor beta chains from one sample, sequenced in a study of shared clonotypes between healthy human individuals. The repertoire was sequenced with immunoSEQ multiplex PCR; TCRdb's copy has only in-frame clones and lacks some. Seen here are around 2,000,000 clones, about 92% observed once, and the top ten hold 1.5% to 2%. Material: naive CD8+ T cells from PBMCs. All receptors derive from a man aged 18 to 30 in good health. Some clones in this sample may be carry-over from other donors' samples. CDR3s include the opening cysteine and the closing phenylalanine or tryptophan. D genes are given only for firm matches. Clone size is stated in some rows and not others, as once, few, many or a class when expanded.

>NA|TRBV13|TRBJ2-3|NA
CASSLLPRTDTQYF
TGTGCCAGCAGCTTATTACCCCGCACAGATACGCAGTATTTT
>NA|TRBV27|TRBJ1-4|TRBD1
CASSSPGQGATNEKLFF
TGTGCCAGCAGTTCCCCGGGACAGGGGGCAACTAATGAAAAACTGTTTTTT
>NA|TRBV11-2|TRBJ2-5|TRBD1
CASSLVSRGLETQYF
TGTGCCAGCAGCTTAGTCTCTAGGGGGCTGGAGACCCAGTACTTC
>NA|TRBV13|TRBJ1-2|NA
CASSLATDHGYTF
TGTGCCAGCAGCTTAGCTACAGACCACGGCTACACCTTC
>NA|TRBV7-9|TRBJ2-5|NA
CASSGEYTKGETQYF
TGTGCCAGCAGCGGGGAGTATACCAAAGGGGAGACCCAGTACTTC
>few|TRBV7-9|TRBJ2-7|NA
CASSLGGREQYF
TGTGCCAGCAGCTTAGGCGGCCGCGAGCAGTACTTC
>NA|TRBV11-2|TRBJ2-7|TRBD1
CASSGVSGTVSYEQYF
TGTGCCAGCAGTGGGGTGAGTGGGACAGTCTCCTACGAGCAGTACTTC
>NA|TRBV6-6|TRBJ2-3|NA
CASSYSGASTDTQYF
TGTGCCAGCAGTTACTCGGGGGCGAGCACAGATACGCAGTATTTT
>NA|TRBV27|TRBJ2-7|TRBD2
CASSLRGSGGYEQYF
TGTGCCAGCAGTTTACGGGGTAGCGGGGGCTACGAGCAGTACTTC
>NA|TRBV6-4|TRBJ2-3|TRBD2
CASSDSLVAGGPDTQYF
TGTGCCAGCAGTGACTCTCTGGTGGCGGGGGGCCCAGATACGCAGTATTTT
>NA|TRBV29-1|TRBJ2-2|NA
CSVYGYTGELFF
TGCAGCGTCTACGGTTACACCGGGGAGCTGTTTTTT
>NA|TRBV19|TRBJ2-1|TRBD2
CASSALGTSGTSSYNEQFF
TGTGCCAGTAGTGCCCTCGGGACTAGCGGGACGAGCTCCTACAATGAGCAGTTCTTC
>NA|TRBV9|TRBJ1-2|NA
CASSVGEGVGGYTF
TGTGCCAGCAGCGTAGGTGAGGGTGTGGGCGGCTACACCTTC
>NA|TRBV7-8|TRBJ1-1|NA
CASSLTGREGYMTEAFF
TGTGCCAGCAGCTTAACGGGGCGGGAGGGGTACATGACTGAAGCTTTCTTT
>NA|TRBV7-2|TRBJ2-5|TRBD2
CASSLSGGRAWETQYF
TGTGCCAGCAGCTTAAGTGGCGGGAGGGCCTGGGAGACCCAGTACTTC
>NA|TRBV7-2|TRBJ1-1|TRBD1
CASSLPTDRMNTEAFF
TGTGCCAGCAGCTTACCTACGGACAGGATGAACACTGAAGCTTTCTTT
>NA|TRBV5-4|TRBJ2-7|NA
CASASGGPSYEQYF
TGTGCCAGCGCTTCGGGCGGCCCTTCCTACGAGCAGTACTTC
>NA|TRBV5-1|TRBJ2-7|NA
CASSLGASEASYEQYF
TGCGCCAGCAGCTTGGGGGCCTCCGAAGCCTCCTACGAGCAGTACTTC
>NA|TRBV9|TRBJ2-1|NA
CASSGPLDNEQFF
TGTGCCAGCAGCGGCCCACTAGACAATGAGCAGTTCTTC
>NA|TRBV7-3|TRBJ2-3|TRBD2
CASSLTTGGLQDTQYF
TGTGCCAGCAGCTTAACGACGGGGGGTTTACAAGATACGCAGTATTTT
>NA|TRBV19|TRBJ2-1|NA
CASSTPWGREWGEQFF
TGTGCCAGTAGTACCCCTTGGGGGCGGGAGTGGGGTGAGCAGTTCTTC
>NA|TRBV11-2|TRBJ2-7|TRBD1
CASSLFLQGAGEQYF
TGTGCCAGCAGCTTATTTCTACAGGGGGCCGGCGAGCAGTACTTC
>NA|TRBV28|TRBJ2-7|TRBD2
CASRQESSGTYEQYF
TGTGCCAGCAGACAAGAGTCTAGCGGGACCTACGAGCAGTACTTC
>NA|TRBV11-2|TRBJ2-7|TRBD2
CASSLRLAGVYEQYF
TGTGCCAGCAGCTTAAGGCTAGCGGGAGTCTACGAGCAGTACTTC
>NA|TRBV19|TRBJ2-7|NA
CASTPDGYEQYF
TGTGCCAGTACCCCAGATGGATACGAGCAGTACTTC
>NA|TRBV18|TRBJ2-1|NA
CASSSGAGNEQFF
TGTGCCAGCTCATCAGGGGCGGGCAATGAGCAGTTCTTC
>NA|TRBV7-9|TRBJ1-1|NA
CASSLKEVIPKNTEAFF
TGTGCCAGCAGCTTAAAAGAAGTAATACCTAAGAACACTGAAGCTTTCTTT
>NA|TRBV7-8|TRBJ2-5|TRBD2
CASNPPREGRGQTQYF
TGTGCCAGCAACCCCCCCCGGGAGGGTCGAGGGCAGACCCAGTACTTC
>NA|TRBV7-2|TRBJ2-1|NA
CASSLRGFGNEQFF
TGTGCCAGCAGCTTACGAGGGTTTGGCAATGAGCAGTTCTTC
>NA|TRBV4-1|TRBJ2-3|TRBD2
CASSRGLAGAFSTDTQYF
TGCGCCAGCAGCCGGGGACTAGCGGGAGCCTTTAGCACAGATACGCAGTATTTT
>NA|TRBV27|TRBJ2-7|TRBD1
CASSLWDRSIDEQYF
TGTGCCAGCAGTTTATGGGACAGGAGCATTGACGAGCAGTACTTC
>NA|TRBV19|TRBJ2-2|NA
CASSTPNTGELFF
TGTGCCAGTAGTACCCCAAATACCGGGGAGCTGTTTTTT
>once|TRBV27|TRBJ2-7|NA
CASRQGDEQYF
TGTGCCAGCAGGCAGGGTGACGAGCAGTACTTC
>NA|TRBV7-9|TRBJ2-3|NA
CASSLSSMDSTDTQYF
TGTGCCAGCAGCTTATCCTCTATGGATAGCACAGATACGCAGTATTTT
>NA|TRBV21-1|TRBJ1-5|NA
CASSKMLRVRQPQHF
TGTGCCAGCAGCAAAATGTTGAGGGTCCGTCAGCCCCAGCATTTT
>NA|TRBV7-2|TRBJ1-2|NA
CASSLDTGAHGYTF
TGTGCCAGCAGCTTAGATACGGGGGCGCATGGCTACACCTTC
>NA|TRBV29-1|TRBJ2-7|NA
CSVYTYEQYF
TGCAGCGTTTACACCTACGAGCAGTACTTC
>NA|TRBV5-1|TRBJ2-3|NA
CASSLVVARSTDTQYF
TGCGCCAGCAGCTTGGTCGTCGCGCGAAGCACAGATACGCAGTATTTT
>NA|TRBV7-9|TRBJ2-1|NA
CASSRESENEQFF
TGTGCCAGCAGCCGGGAGTCCGAAAATGAGCAGTTCTTC
>NA|TRBV2|TRBJ2-7|TRBD1
CASSERGQGLPSEQYF
TGTGCCAGCAGTGAACGGGGACAGGGACTTCCCTCCGAGCAGTACTTC
>NA|TRBV7-9|TRBJ2-1|TRBD2
CASSPGTSGRSSYNEQFF
TGTGCCAGCAGCCCCGGGACTAGCGGGAGGAGCTCCTACAATGAGCAGTTCTTC
>NA|TRBV27|TRBJ1-1|TRBD1
CASRLDRGVTEAFF
TGTGCCAGCAGATTGGACAGGGGGGTCACTGAAGCTTTCTTT
>few|TRBV28|TRBJ1-1|NA
CASSPGQTDWAFF
TGTGCCAGCAGTCCCGGACAGACGGATTGGGCTTTCTTT
>NA|TRBV28|TRBJ1-1|NA
CASSLGEAFF
TGTGCCAGCAGTTTGGGGGAAGCTTTCTTT
>NA|TRBV7-9|TRBJ1-1|NA
CASSLIYSENTEAFF
TGTGCCAGCAGCTTAATATATTCGGAGAACACTGAAGCTTTCTTT
>NA|TRBV9|TRBJ2-7|TRBD2
CASGWGGRNNEQYF
TGTGCCAGCGGCTGGGGCGGGAGGAACAACGAGCAGTACTTC
>NA|TRBV5-1|TRBJ1-4|TRBD1
CASSPIRQGTNEKLFF
TGCGCCAGCAGCCCTATTAGACAGGGGACTAATGAAAAACTGTTTTTT
>NA|TRBV19|TRBJ1-5|NA
CASSNLKRGEGNQPQHF
TGTGCCAGTAGTAACCTAAAACGGGGAGAGGGCAATCAGCCCCAGCATTTT
>NA|TRBV2|TRBJ2-3|NA
CASSEWGSTDTQYF
TGTGCCAGCAGTGAATGGGGGAGTACAGATACGCAGTATTTT
>NA|TRBV30|TRBJ2-1|NA
CAWSVLKRKSSYNEQFF
TGTGCCTGGAGTGTACTTAAGCGGAAAAGCTCCTACAATGAGCAGTTCTTC
>NA|TRBV27|TRBJ1-1|TRBD1
CASSPPDRETEAFF
TGTGCCAGCAGTCCCCCCGACAGGGAAACTGAAGCTTTCTTT
>NA|TRBV29-1|TRBJ2-7|TRBD1
CSVSGTGGYEQYF
TGCAGCGTTTCCGGGACAGGGGGATACGAGCAGTACTTC
>NA|TRBV4-1|TRBJ2-1|NA
CASSQDSTSYNEQFF
TGCGCCAGCAGCCAAGATTCGACCAGTTACAATGAGCAGTTCTTC